This T cell receptor (beta chain) was documented in a study of T-cell memory formation after mild COVID-19. Study summary: Most TCR clusters belonged to a single donor. The study's findings and limits: Clones that contracted from day 15 to 85 were balanced CD4/CD8, while later expanders leaned CD4+. Among CD4+ contracting clones, most were CM and EM, and CD8+ ones EMRA. Pre-infection memory held some responding clones, suggesting pre-existing cross-reactive T cells responded.

TCRdb called the 5' RACE reads again in MiXCR, with one record for every CDR3 protein. The table shows under 200,000 distinct CDR3 sequences, with 31% occurring only once. CDR1 is SGHRS, CDR2 YFSETQ, per germline. Losses at the gene ends were 0 bases for V and 4 bases for J; bases not matched to a gene: 7. The CDR3 runs 16 residues. In regard to this clonotype: The antigen is not known.

The V and J genes are TRBV5-1 and TRBJ2-7; 10 bases fit TRBD1. The receptor was isolated from an adult woman who had mild COVID-19 (a few samples of this study predate the infection). Cell type and time point are not known. The sequenced sample consisted of PBMCs or a T cell subset sorted from them (not recorded which). CDR3 sequence (DNA): TGCGCCAGCAGCTTGGCCGCTGGACAGGGGGTTTACGAGCAGTACTTC. Translating gives CASSLAAGQGVYEQYF.